This T cell receptor (beta chain) was retrieved from a study of CD8+ T cells in alopecia areata. Findings of the study overall: Tofacitinib significantly reduced both scalp clonality and expanded CD8+ clones among the top 100. Numerous clones, expanded in lesions, remained in scalp and blood during tofacitinib. Relative to normal scalp, lesional scalp, especially alopecia totalis/universalis, showed higher clonality.

Treatment here: oral pan-JAK inhibitor, 5-10 mg twice daily. In each case, RNA was isolated and then reverse transcribed into cDNA as the sequencing template. Here immunoSEQ multiplex PCR was the method, and the copy in TCRdb shows in-frame clones only, minus some. The sample records about 200,000 clones, 55% to 75% being singletons. Points on this clone: Its antigen is unknown.

The J segment lost 11 bases and the V segment lost 0 bases, leaving 6 bases of the junction unmatched. This CDR3 region has 13 residues. Per the germline V gene, CDR1 is LGHNA and CDR2 is YSLEER. The chain carries TRBV4-3 and TRBJ1-1; TRBD1 agrees at 7 bases. The sequence was obtained from a human donor with alopecia areata. The sample consisted of CD4+ T cells sorted from blood, taken at week 24, from a patient treated with tofacitinib. CDR3 DNA: TGCGCCAGCAGCCAAGACCAAGGGGGCTCTGCTTTCTTT. This gives the protein CASSQDQGGSAFF.